Listed below are T cell receptor beta chains from one sample, sequenced in a study of cytomegalovirus exposure and HLA in healthy donors. Produced via immunoSEQ multiplex PCR; TCRdb's table is partial and in-frame only. In the table there are fewer than 200,000 clones, 60% to 85% of which are singletons. The sample was PBMCs. These receptors all come from a man in his forties in good health and CMV-seronegative. Each CDR3 is given with its conserved first and last residue. D genes are given only for firm matches. Clone size is shown for a subset of rows, as once, few, many or a class of expanded clone.

16,TRBD1,TRBV9,TRBJ1-5,NA,CASSVGGTGGNQPQHF,TGTGCCAGCAGCGTCGGCGGGACAGGGGGCAATCAGCCCCAGCATTTT
14,NA,TRBV21-1,TRBJ1-2,NA,CASSNDFLGDGYTF,TGTGCCAGCAGCAATGACTTCCTAGGTGATGGCTACACCTTC
12,NA,TRBV7-3,TRBJ2-2,few,CASSPNTGELFF,TGTGCCAGCAGCCCTAACACCGGGGAGCTGTTTTTT
14,TRBD2,TRBV7-3,TRBJ2-3,NA,CASSSGLLADTQYF,TGTGCCAGCAGCTCGGGACTATTGGCAGATACGCAGTATTTT
12,NA,TRBV7-2,TRBJ2-1,NA,CASRSGYNEQFF,TGTGCCAGCAGATCCGGGTACAATGAGCAGTTCTTC
14,NA,TRBV18,TRBJ1-5,NA,CASSPGQSNQPQHF,TGTGCCAGCTCACCAGGGCAGAGCAATCAGCCCCAGCATTTT
14,TRBD1,TRBV7-3,TRBJ1-1,NA,CASSGPAGGTEAFF,TGTGCCAGCAGCGGCCCGGCAGGGGGCACTGAAGCTTTCTTT
18,TRBD1,TRBV4-3,TRBJ1-5,NA,CASSQEVTGGGSNQPQHF,TGCGCCAGCAGCCAAGAAGTGACAGGGGGGGGGAGCAATCAGCCCCAGCATTTT
16,TRBD1,TRBV9,TRBJ2-3,NA,CASSVGTGAPTDTQYF,TGTGCCAGCAGCGTAGGGACAGGGGCCCCCACAGATACGCAGTATTTT
13,NA,TRBV18,TRBJ2-7,NA,CASSPLRGDEQYF,TGTGCCAGCTCACCGCTCAGGGGCGACGAGCAGTACTTC
15,TRBD1,TRBV7-3,TRBJ2-3,NA,CASSLGTGTPDTQYF,TGTGCCAGCAGCTTAGGGACAGGGACCCCAGATACGCAGTATTTT
16,NA,TRBV10-2,TRBJ2-2,NA,CASSSSVTPGTGELFF,TGCGCCAGTTCATCGAGCGTGACGCCTGGCACCGGGGAGCTGTTTTTT
15,TRBD1,TRBV7-6,TRBJ2-7,NA,CASSLADREHYEQYF,TGTGCCAGCAGCTTAGCGGACAGGGAGCACTACGAGCAGTACTTC
17,TRBD1,TRBV9,TRBJ2-2,NA,CASSVAPTGINTGELFF,TGTGCCAGCAGCGTAGCCCCGACAGGGATTAACACCGGGGAGCTGTTTTTT
15,TRBD2,TRBV7-6,TRBJ2-7,NA,CASSPGTSGRSEQYF,TGTGCCAGCAGCCCAGGGACTAGCGGGCGGTCCGAGCAGTACTTC
14,NA,TRBV15,TRBJ2-2,NA,CATSRDSQAGELFF,TGTGCCACCAGCAGAGATAGCCAAGCCGGGGAGCTGTTTTTT
14,NA,TRBV27,TRBJ1-4,NA,CASSFRGSNEKLFF,TGTGCCAGCAGTTTCAGGGGATCCAATGAAAAACTGTTTTTT
16,NA,TRBV9,TRBJ1-3,NA,CASSGLGGSSGNTIYF,TGTGCCAGCAGCGGGCTTGGGGGCTCCTCTGGAAACACCATATATTTT
12,NA,TRBV11-2,TRBJ2-3,NA,CASSPSTDTQYF,TGTGCCAGCAGCCCGAGCACAGATACGCAGTATTTT
14,NA,TRBV5-1,TRBJ2-7,NA,CASSTSDSLGEQYF,TGCGCCAGCAGCACGTCGGACAGTCTGGGGGAGCAGTACTTC
14,TRBD1,TRBV27,TRBJ2-7,NA,CASSRDSSSYEQYF,TGTGCCAGCAGTAGGGACAGTAGCTCCTACGAGCAGTACTTC
15,TRBD1,TRBV12-5,TRBJ1-6,NA,CASGLDGTANSPLHF,TGTGCTAGTGGTTTGGACGGGACAGCTAATTCACCCCTCCACTTT
15,NA,TRBV10-3,TRBJ2-3,NA,CAISGSQRNTDTQYF,TGTGCCATCAGTGGGTCCCAGCGGAACACAGATACGCAGTATTTT
14,TRBD1,TRBV2,TRBJ1-3,few,CASRMDRAGNTIYF,TGTGCCAGCAGGATGGACAGGGCTGGAAACACCATATATTTT
15,NA,TRBV12-5,TRBJ1-2,NA,CASGLVRNSNYGYTF,TGTGCTAGTGGTTTGGTACGCAACAGTAACTATGGCTACACCTTC
15,TRBD2,TRBV4-1,TRBJ2-7,NA,CASSVLAGAHYEQYF,TGCGCCAGCAGCGTTCTAGCGGGGGCCCACTACGAGCAGTACTTC
15,NA,TRBV5-6,TRBJ2-7,NA,CASSLGGGSLYEQYF,TGTGCCAGCAGCTTGGGGGGCGGCAGTCTCTACGAGCAGTACTTC
16,TRBD2,TRBV7-3,TRBJ2-3,NA,CASSLGLAGVADTQYF,TGTGCCAGCAGCTTGGGACTAGCGGGAGTAGCAGATACGCAGTATTTT
15,NA,TRBV27,TRBJ1-1,NA,CASSSLWGGNTEAFF,TGTGCCAGCAGTTCGCTTTGGGGAGGGAACACTGAAGCTTTCTTT
15,NA,TRBV15,TRBJ2-7,NA,CATSRDHGGRAEQYF,TGTGCCACCAGCAGAGATCACGGAGGGCGGGCCGAGCAGTACTTC